This T cell receptor beta chain emerged from a study of beta chain features in type 1 diabetes. Overall study results and limits: PCR might favor shorter templates, but any such skew would affect patients and controls equally. Naive, central memory and regulatory TCRB repertoires appeared more similar among patients than healthy donors. Moderate but significant shortening of TCRB CDR3s was recorded in all four CD4+ subsets from Type 1 diabetes patients.

Staining for CD45RO/CCR7/CD25/CD127/CD95/CD27 allowed sorting of CD4+ naive, central memory, regulatory and stem cell-like memory cells. Expressed TCRB transcripts got sequenced, as all isolated RNA was reverse transcribed. Generated by immunoSEQ multiplex PCR, the TCRdb table keeps only in-frame clones and is missing some. There are about 170,000 clones in the sample; less than 10% occur only once, and 0.5% lies in the top ten. In regard to this clone: Antigen unknown.

This CDR3 is built from 15 residues. V dropped 4 bases and J dropped 0 bases, with 11 bases sitting between them. The V gene's germline CDR1 is SGDLS and CDR2 YYNGEE. The sequence derives from a man aged 18-30 years with type 1 diabetes. The rearrangement uses TRBV9 and TRBJ1-3; D is unresolved. Material for sequencing was central memory CD4+ T cells from blood. CDR3: CASSPGSNSGNTIYF. Written as DNA, the CDR3 is TGTGCCAGCAGCCCGGGGTCCAACTCTGGAAACACCATATATTTT.